The T cell receptor (beta chain) described here comes from a study of cytomegalovirus exposure and HLA in healthy donors. Overall study results and limits: In a later analysis, at a false discovery rate of 0.05, 16,951 TCR beta sequences matched HLA alleles. Highest at DRB1 and lowest at HLA-C, TCR association rates differed among HLA loci in a later analysis. There were several of the most significant clusters that appeared linked to common viral pathogens in a later analysis.

Per germline, CDR1 SSHAT and CDR2 FNYEAQ (reference sequence). The CDR3 loop spans 15 amino acids. For this clone: Antigen unknown. The junction departs from the called germline gene at one end, perhaps through a read error.

Primers: 60 Vbeta forward and 13 Jbeta reverse. The protocol was immunoSEQ multiplex PCR, while the TCRdb copy is restricted to in-frame clones and leaves out a portion. The sample shows about 180,000 clones, over 70% of them seen only once. Sequencing was carried out using PBMCs. The sequence derives from a man younger than 35 in good health and CMV-seronegative. The chain uses TRBV7-7 and TRBJ2-7; 9 nucleotides agree with TRBD2. This chain's CDR3 is CASSLYAGGPYEQYF. The CDR3, as DNA: TGTGCTAGCAGCTTATATGCGGGAGGGCCCTACGAGCAGTACTTC.